Listed here is a single T cell receptor (beta chain). Clones were read by immunoSEQ multiplex PCR, and TCRdb kept only the in-frame ones, dropping some. There are roughly 150,000 clones in the sample; approximately 87% occur only once, and over 8% lies in the top ten. This entry comes from a study of T cell responses to AZD1222 COVID-19 vaccine. Trimming shortened V by 3 bases and J by 3 bases, and 8 bases separated the two germline ends. The CDR3 length is 12 residues. The V gene's germline CDR1 is GTSNPN and CDR2 SVGIG (reference sequence). This rearrangement joins TRBV30 to TRBJ1-1; a weak D match, TRBD1 (5 bases). Sequences were derived from peripheral blood, sampled 28 days after the second AZD1222 dose. The receptor was isolated from an adult who received the AZD1222 COVID-19 vaccine. CDR3 protein: CAWRGRYTEAFF. Written as DNA, the CDR3 is TGTGCCTGGAGGGGACGGTACACTGAAGCTTTCTTT.